The 16 T cell receptor beta chains below all came from one sample that was sequenced in a study of T cell changes during pregnancy in multiple sclerosis. Measured with immunoSEQ multiplex PCR; TCRdb has only the in-frame clones, and not every one. The sample has about 57,000 clones; about 92% are singletons. Sequenced here: CD4+ T cells from peripheral blood mononuclear cells, sampled in the second trimester of pregnancy. The receptor source for this set is a female donor with multiple sclerosis, enrolled in a pregnancy study.

This clone appeared once. This chain's CDR3 is CSVVGQGPNEQYF. CDR3 DNA: TGCAGCGTTGTAGGGCAGGGTCCCAACGAGCAGTACTTC. This chain uses TRBV29-1 with TRBJ2-7; D might be TRBD1 (5 bases). The CDR3 loop spans 13 amino acids. V was cut by 4 bases and J by 5 bases, with 15 bases left in between. The germline V gene has CDR1 SQVTM and CDR2 ANQGSEA.

The chain has TRBV19 and TRBJ2-3, with D possibly TRBD1 on 6 matching bases. Germline-derived CDR1 and CDR2 are LNHDA and SQIVND (reference sequence). This CDR3 is built from 14 residues. The ends were cut back, 3 bases at V and 1 base at J, with 8 bases in the middle. The CDR3 protein is CASSINRGTDTQYF. The CDR3 coding sequence is TGTGCCAGTAGTATTAACAGGGGCACAGATACGCAGTATTTT. The complete variable domain, with remaining parts taken from reference TRBV19 and TRBJ2-3, reads DGGITQSPKYLFRKEGQNVTLSCEQNLNHDAMYWYRQDPGQGLRLIYYSQIVNDFQKGDIAEGYSVSREKKESFPLTVTSAQKNPTAFYLCASSINRGTDTQYFGPGTRLTVL.

The chain links TRBV6-6 to TRBJ2-1; weak D call: TRBD2 (5 bases). Trimming stripped 5 bases from V and 4 bases from J, with 6 bases between. Germline V gene data show CDR1 as MNHNY and CDR2 as SVGAGI (reference sequence). This CDR3 contains 12 residues. The CDR3 protein is CASSRTYNEQFF. CDR3 DNA sequence: TGTGCCAGCAGTAGGACTTACAATGAGCAGTTCTTC.

The genes are TRBV7-8 and TRBJ1-3; D gene uncertain. This CDR3 comprises 17 residues. V was trimmed by 0 bases and J by 0 bases, leaving 12 bases between them. Germline CDR1 is SGHVS and CDR2 is FQNEAQ. The CDR3 nucleotides are TGTGCCAGCAGCTTAGCCCCTGGGCTCGTCTCTGGAAACACCATATATTTT. It translates to CASSLAPGLVSGNTIYF.

The rearrangement uses TRBV5-6 and TRBJ1-2; 7 nucleotides agree with TRBD1. This CDR3 comprises 11 residues. The germline gives CDR1 SGHDT, CDR2 YYEEEE. The V segment lost 2 bases and the J segment 11 bases; nucleotides outside the gene matches: 3. The CDR3 here is CASSFMTGYTF. In DNA, the CDR3 is TGTGCCAGCAGCTTTATGACAGGGTACACCTTC.

CDR3 DNA sequence: TGTGCCAGCAAACTCGACAGTAACTATGGCTACACCTTC. It translates to CASKLDSNYGYTF. The chain employs TRBV6-1 and TRBJ1-2; the D gene is possibly TRBD1 (5 bases). The V and J ends lost 7 bases and 1 base respectively, with 10 bases between them. The CDR3 length is 13 residues. Per germline, CDR1 MNHNS and CDR2 SASEGT.

CDR3 nucleotide sequence: TGCGCCAGCAGCTTGGACCGGGACATTCGATTAGATACGCAGTATTTT. As protein: CASSLDRDIRLDTQYF. This chain connects TRBV5-1 to TRBJ2-3; the D gene is possibly TRBD1 (6 bases). Trimming took 0 bases from V and 5 from J, leaving 16 bases between them. Germline V gives CDR1 SGHRS, CDR2 YFSETQ. CDR3 length equals 16 residues. Complete variable domain (other parts from reference TRBV5-1 and TRBJ2-3): KAGVTQTPRYLIKTRGQQVTLSCSPISGHRSVSWYQQTPGQGLQFLFEYFSETQRNKGNFPGRFSGRQFSNSRSEMNVSTLELGDSALYLCASSLDRDIRLDTQYFGPGTRLTVL.

The chain employs TRBV5-1 and TRBJ2-7; 7 bases map to TRBD1. The junction had 5 bases not matched to a gene; V was cut back by 0 bases and J by 2 bases. From germline, CDR1 is SGHRS and CDR2 YFSETQ. CDR3 size: 15 residues. CDR3 coding DNA: TGCGCCAGCAGCTTGGGAGGGGGCTCTACCTACGAGCAGTACTTC. Translating it yields CASSLGGGSTYEQYF.

This chain links TRBV2 with TRBJ1-4; the D gene is possibly TRBD1 (6 bases). Germline loops: CDR1 SNHLY, CDR2 FYNNEI. CDR3 length: 17 residues. V shed 3 bases and J shed 0 bases, with 14 bases lying between them. The CDR3 region has the DNA TGTGCCAGCAGTGACCCCGGACAGCCATCAACTAATGAAAAACTGTTTTTT. Amino acids: CASSDPGQPSTNEKLFF.

The J gene is TRBJ2-5, the V gene TRBV28; 7 bases map to TRBD2. Per the germline V gene, CDR1 is MDHEN and CDR2 is SYDVKM. CDR3 length equals 16 residues. With V trimmed by 8 bases and J by 5 bases, 17 bases remained unmatched. CDR3 in amino acids: CASGRGSGKPKETQYF. In DNA form, the CDR3 reads TGTGCCAGCGGGCGGGGGAGCGGGAAGCCAAAGGAGACCCAGTACTTC. Combining the CDR3 with reference TRBV28 and TRBJ2-5 gives the whole variable domain DVKVTQSSRYLVKRTGEKVFLECVQDMDHENMFWYRQDPGLGLRLIYFSYDVKMKEKGDIPEGYSVSREKKERFSLILESASTNQTSMYLCASGRGSGKPKETQYFGPGTRLLVL.

The chain joins TRBV4-2 to TRBJ1-1; perhaps TRBD1 as D (6 bases). The CDR3 runs 17 residues. V lost 1 base and J lost 5, with 20 bases in between. From germline, CDR1 is LGHNA and CDR2 YNFKEQ. The DNA for the CDR3 is TGTGCCAGCAGCCAAGTCGGGGGGGCATGGATACGGACTGAAGCTTTCTTT. Residues: CASSQVGGAWIRTEAFF.

CDR3 coding DNA: TGCGCCAGCAGCTTTGTCGGATCGCGCGGGGTATACAATGAGCAGTTCTTC. Translating it yields CASSFVGSRGVYNEQFF. The chain couples TRBV5-1 to TRBJ2-1; a weak D match, TRBD2 (6 bases). Trimming took off 2 bases at V and 4 bases at J, with 19 bases between the two ends. Germline V gene lookup returns CDR1 SGHRS and CDR2 YFSETQ. The CDR3 contains 17 residues.

V is TRBV10-1 and J is TRBJ2-7; D gene uncertain. Germline assignment: CDR1 WNHNN and CDR2 SYGVQD (reference sequence). The CDR3 covers 13 residues. V gave up 10 bases and J gave up 0 bases, with 13 bases separating them. This chain's CDR3 is CANTPKNSYEQYF. For the CDR3, the DNA is TGCGCCAACACCCCGAAAAACTCCTACGAGCAGTACTTC.

This clone is a singleton in its sample. The V call is TRBV28, the J call TRBJ2-4; 9 nucleotides agree with TRBD1. The ends lost 8 bases at V and 1 base at J; junction bases unmatched: 9. The CDR3 runs 16 residues. The germline V gene has CDR1 MDHEN and CDR2 SYDVKM. CDR3 sequence reads: CASLKQGAMAKNIQYF. CDR3 DNA: TGTGCCAGCCTAAAACAGGGGGCGATGGCCAAAAACATTCAGTACTTC.

This clone came up once. This chain uses TRBV7-3 with TRBJ1-2; D unresolved. CDR1 is SGHTA, CDR2 FQGTGA, per germline. The V gene lost 3 bases and the J gene lost 7 bases, with 15 bases spanning the gap. This CDR3 is 14 amino acids long. The CDR3 DNA reads as TGTGCCAGCAGCTTGGTCGGAGCCAACGGTGGCTACACCTTC. As protein: CASSLVGANGGYTF.

The chain carries TRBV19 and TRBJ1-6, with 7 positions matching TRBD1. From germline, CDR1 is LNHDA and CDR2 SQIVND (reference sequence). The CDR3 has 16 residues. With V trimmed by 9 bases and J by 7 bases, 15 bases remained unmatched. The CDR3 here is CASRGFRQGVNSPLHF. The DNA for the CDR3 is TGTGCCAGCCGGGGGTTTCGGCAGGGGGTAAATTCACCCCTCCACTTT.